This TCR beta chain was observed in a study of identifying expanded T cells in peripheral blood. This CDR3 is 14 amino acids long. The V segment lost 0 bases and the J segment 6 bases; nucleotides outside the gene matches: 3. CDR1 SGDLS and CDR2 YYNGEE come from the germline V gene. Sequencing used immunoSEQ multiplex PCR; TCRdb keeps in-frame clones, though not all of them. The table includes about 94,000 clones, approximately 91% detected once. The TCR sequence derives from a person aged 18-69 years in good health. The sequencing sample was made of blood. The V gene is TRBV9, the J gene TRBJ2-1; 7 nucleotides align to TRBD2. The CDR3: CASSVAGLTNEQFF. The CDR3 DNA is TGTGCCAGCAGCGTAGCGGGACTAACCAATGAGCAGTTCTTC.